This T cell receptor (beta chain) was obtained from a study of shared clonotypes between healthy human individuals (dated by TCRdb to the early 2020s). With respect to the entire study: The cohort comprised two women and three men aged 18 to 49 years. Each donor's leukapheresis produced roughly between roughly 0.85 and 9.5 billion PBMCs. To estimate repertoire size and how much clonotype sharing occurs between individuals, the study deeply sequenced the blood TCR repertoires of several healthy adults. For each donor, CD4 naive and CD4 memory were each given three plates, CD8 naive was given two plates, and CD8 memory was given one plate. Libraries were prepared and TCR repertoires were sequenced by different laboratories using diverse techniques, in order to increase sequencing depth and limit assay-specific biases.

Details on this clone: The antigen this receptor binds is unknown. No base-level quality is on record; no much larger clone is a single base apart.

Broader findings and caveats from the paper: Rarefaction of sorted-subset datasets indicated incomplete sequencing despite the large sequencing depth. Estimated clonotype richness was generally larger for naive than for memory subsets. Because the study included a small number of donors, the genetic and exposure-history diversity represented was limited. Compared with non-shared clonotypes, clonotypes shared by all four sorted-subset donors had higher generation probabilities. Pairwise subsampling indicated that sequencing depth was expected to affect the degree of clonotype sharing among donors. Across several donors, about 5% of naive CD4, around 3.3% of naive CD8, 2.3% of memory CD4, and approximately 0.4% of memory CD8 clonotypes were shared. Sampling was restricted to blood, and TCR repertoires in tissues likely differ from the TCR repertoires found in blood.

Taken from the germline V gene, the CDR1 and CDR2 loops are SGHRS and YFSETQ. The CDR3 contains 17 residues, cysteine and phenylalanine counted. Just CDR3 DNA is preserved here, 51 bases in frame from base 1. Trimming accounts for 2 bases at V and 8 bases at J, while the number of junction bases matched to no gene is 15. TCR CDR3 regions were amplified from genomic DNA by multiplex PCR using the deep immunoSEQ assay. For each cell subset, the extracted genomic DNA was distributed evenly across all wells of several immunoSEQ 96-well plates, and each plate served as one replicate. Each replicate PCR for sorted subsets received around 0.2 ug genomic DNA, equal to around 32,000 T cell genomes. Purified libraries were measured with a Qubit 3.0 fluorometer, size-checked on a Bioanalyzer 2100, and measured again with the KAPA Library Quantification kit. Every immunoSEQ 96-well plate was sequenced on a separate single-read 150-cycle Illumina NextSeq 550 flow cell. As for how the authors treated the data: The immunoSEQ output contained only junctional sequences without quality scores, so filtering could not match that applied to full-length reads. Sequences were annotated with PyIR, a Python wrapper for IgBLAST v1.9, and V/J genes and CDR3 were assigned using IMGT germline references. Any read was removed if the V/J assignment was weak (E-value above 1e-6), the CDR3 was missing, or the read contained stop codons, out-of-frame junctions, or ambiguous translated residues. V3J clonotypes were defined as sequences sharing an identical inferred V gene, J gene, and CDR3 amino acid sequence. To compute the percentage overlap between repertoires, the number of shared unique clonotypes was divided by the size of the smaller repertoire. Richness of each repertoire was evaluated using RTK rarefaction, the Chao1 estimator, and Recon v2.1 estimates of unobserved clonotypes. OLGA was used to compute generation probabilities for all TCRbeta clonotypes that the gDNA method yielded from several donors. The table was pulled from immuneACCESS by TCRdb, which kept in-frame rearrangements only. Such tables lose some clones; where checked, under half of the loss comes from unresolved V genes, and the rest has no known cause. V and J calls and clone size are as listed in that table; D and trimming were resolved from the DNA. The sample table holds hundreds of thousands of clones, of which 80% to 95% were seen once. The top ten hold around 24% of the sample.

CD8 naive samples were obtained by positive selection for CCR7 among CD45RO-negative cells, yielding a CD45RA+CCR7+ population from which TemRA cells were excluded. Healthy HIV-negative adults with no recently reported acute infections or vaccinations were included as donors. Every donor was a Caucasian adult residing in Nashville, Tennessee, USA. Blood was collected by leukapheresis, and PBMCs were isolated by Ficoll-Histopaque density gradient centrifugation and then cryopreserved in liquid nitrogen vapor phase. Analytical flow cytometry was used to check the purity and quantity of every magnetically sorted T cell population. Genomic DNA was isolated from each sorted fraction and quantified by UV absorbance on a Nanodrop 2000c.

This clonotype was sampled from a man younger than 45 in good health. The chain links TRBV5-1 with TRBJ2-2; TRBD1 lines up with 7 middle nucleotides. Source material: naive CD8+ T cells sorted from blood. Sample cell subset or site, as interpreted from the label and publication: CD45RA+CCR7+. The DNA sequence follows: TGCGCCAGCAGCTTCCACCGGGACAGCCCTCCCAGTGGGGAGCTGTTTTTT. This yields the protein CASSFHRDSPPSGELFF.